The 9 T cell receptor beta chains below were found in one sample sequenced in a study of identical twins. MiXCR, run by TCRdb on the 5' RACE reads, gives a single entry per CDR3 protein. This sample has around 510,000 distinct CDR3 sequences, with roughly 13% found just once. The same data also went into a second study, on yellow fever vaccine responses in identical twins.

The sample was CD4+ T cells sorted from blood. Every receptor here comes from a woman aged 18-29 years in good health.

The chain joins TRBV5-6 to TRBJ2-7; D is unresolved. Germline V CDR1 and CDR2: SGHDT, YYEEEE. V gave up 0 bases and J gave up 4 bases, with 8 bases separating them. The CDR3 covers 13 residues. The CDR3 sequence is CASSLAWGYEQYF. CDR3 coding DNA: TGTGCCAGCAGCTTGGCATGGGGTTACGAGCAGTACTTC.

This clonotype was detected ten times or more. This chain links TRBV20-1 with TRBJ2-1; TRBD2 aligns across 13 bases. Trimming cost V 3 bases and J 0 bases; bases outside gene matches: 2. The germline V gene has CDR1 DFQATT and CDR2 SNEGSKA (reference sequence). This CDR3 has 16 residues. The CDR3 spells CSASGLAGDSYNEQFF. The CDR3 nucleotides are TGCAGTGCTAGCGGACTAGCGGGGGACTCCTACAATGAGCAGTTCTTC.

This clonotype was seen more than once but under ten times. This chain joins TRBV5-4 and TRBJ2-5; D is unclear. The V and J ends lost 0 bases and 4 bases respectively, with 10 bases between them. The CDR3 is 14 residues long. The germline gives CDR1 SGHNT, CDR2 YYREEE (reference sequence). This chain's CDR3 is CASSLVSAGETQYF. CDR3 nucleotides: TGTGCCAGCAGCTTGGTCTCAGCCGGAGAGACCCAGTACTTC.

This sequence joins TRBV2 and TRBJ2-3; D uncertain. From germline, CDR1 is SNHLY and CDR2 FYNNEI. The CDR3 spans 16 residues. V was trimmed by 0 bases and J by 5 bases, leaving 15 bases between them. The CDR3 sequence: CASSEALTPKLDTQYF. The CDR3 region has the DNA TGTGCCAGCAGTGAAGCGCTGACCCCAAAGTTAGATACGCAGTATTTT.

CDR3 amino acids: CSARDPDRTTTDTQYF. The CDR3 nucleotides read TGCAGTGCTAGAGATCCAGACAGGACCACCACAGATACGCAGTATTTT. This chain links TRBV20-1 with TRBJ2-3; D is possibly TRBD1 (6 bases). Germline CDR1 and CDR2: DFQATT and SNEGSKA (reference sequence). The CDR3 totals 16 residues. Trimming pared 0 bases from V and 2 bases from J, leaving 15 bases between.

This clonotype turned up a few times. The rearrangement joins TRBV7-2 to TRBJ1-5; a possible D gene is TRBD1 (5 bases). The CDR3 covers 13 residues. Germline V lookup: CDR1 SGHTA, CDR2 FQGNSA. V was trimmed by 8 bases and J by 6 bases, leaving 14 bases between them. CDR3 sequence (DNA): TGTGCCAGCCGGGGTTCAGGGTCTCAGCCCCAGCATTTT. This encodes CASRGSGSQPQHF.

This clonotype was counted only a few times. The V and J genes are TRBV14 and TRBJ1-1; 7 bases agree with TRBD1. The V and J ends lost 5 bases and 4 bases, in that order; junction bases with no gene match: 10. Germline CDR1 and CDR2: SGHDN and FVKESK. This CDR3 region has 15 residues. The CDR3 here is CASSKTRGGRTEAFF. The CDR3 coding sequence is TGTGCCAGCAGCAAAACCAGGGGGGGACGCACTGAAGCTTTCTTT.

This clonotype has a handful of counts. Mismatch with germline at one junction end may stem from a read error. The rearrangement uses TRBV7-8 and TRBJ1-5, with TRBD1 matching over 7 bases. The CDR3 is 14 amino acids. In germline, CDR1 is SGHVS, CDR2 FQNEAQ. The CDR3 loop is CASSSRQGNQPRHF. DNA for the CDR3: TGTGCCAGCAGCTCTCGACAGGGCAATCAGCCCCGGCATTTT.

The chain's CDR3 is CASSLLGDISADTQYF. CDR3 nucleotide sequence: TGTGCCAGCAGCTTATTGGGGGACATCTCGGCGGATACGCAGTATTTT. The V and J genes are TRBV7-2 and TRBJ2-3; D is possibly TRBD1 (6 bases). CDR3 length equals 16 residues. CDR1 SGHTA and CDR2 FQGNSA come from the germline V gene. Trimming stripped 2 bases from V and 6 bases from J, with 18 bases between.